A single T cell receptor beta chain is shown here with its context. This entry is derived from a study of early T cells in non-severe SARS-CoV-2 infection. The CDR3 is 18 amino acids. V was clipped by 2 bases and J by 5 bases; unmatched bases: 13. CDR1 is SGDLS, CDR2 YYNGEE, per germline. Attachment of unique molecular identifiers was made to individual cDNA molecules. TCRdb reanalysed the 5' RACE reads using MiXCR and keeps one entry per CDR3 protein. The sample shows approximately 84,000 distinct CDR3 sequences, 14% to 15% of them seen only once. Material: whole blood. The gene calls are TRBV9 and TRBJ2-2, with 9 nucleotides matching TRBD1. This sequence was found in an adult who was a healthcare worker with PCR-confirmed SARS-CoV-2 infection or an uninfected control (not recorded which). CDR3 amino acids: CASSVGLVGQGKTGELFF. CDR3 in DNA: TGTGCCAGCAGCGTTGGCCTTGTTGGACAGGGGAAAACCGGGGAGCTGTTTTTT.